The clone carrying this T cell receptor beta chain was seen once. The V end was cut by 1 base, the J end by 2 bases, with 9 bases between. The CDR3 consists of 14 residues. From germline, CDR1 is SGHVS and CDR2 FNYEAQ. The source of the sample is a study of PD-L1 blockade in urothelial cancer. Sample time point: pretreatment peripheral blood. Assay: immunoSEQ multiplex PCR; the TCRdb copy retains only in-frame clones and omits some. The sample holds some 89,000 clones; roughly 84% are singletons and the top ten take 13% to 15%. The material was PBMCs, obtained around atezolizumab (anti-PD-L1) treatment. The receptor was derived from a man between 60 and 75 years old with urothelial cancer. The rearrangement uses TRBV7-6 and TRBJ2-7, with unresolved D. The CDR3 nucleotides are TGTGCCAGCAGCTTAGGGCTAGGCACCTACGAGCAGTACTTC. It specifies CASSLGLGTYEQYF.